These T cell receptor beta chains were read from a single sample in a study of T cell clonotyping in hematopoietic cell transplantation. This table comes from immunoSEQ multiplex PCR, and its TCRdb copy is limited to in-frame clones, with some not included. The sample shows 15,000 to 20,000 clones, 77% of them seen only once. This specimen was peripheral blood mononuclear cells, taken before stem cell transplant. These receptors came from a man aged 55-75 years with acute myeloid leukemia. Some clones in this sample may be carry-over from other donors' samples. Each CDR3 is given without its conserved first and last residue.

j_gene,v_gene,CDR3aa
TRBJ2-3,TRBV7-2,ASSSLLAGGRADTQY
TRBJ2-5,TRBV4-3,ASSQEGGLGRQTQY
TRBJ1-1,TRBV5-1,ASSLATFGSGAEAF
TRBJ2-5,TRBV14,ASSQARVSRRETQY
TRBJ2-5,TRBV5-1,ASSLSSGGLEEETQY
TRBJ1-6,TRBV5-1,ASSLEGGGDSLGSPLH
TRBJ2-7,TRBV11-2,ASSTWAGTYEQY
TRBJ2-7,TRBV5-6,ASSNPASYEQY
TRBJ2-3,TRBV9,ASSPRDRNADTQY
TRBJ2-1,TRBV6-5,ASSRAAGDYNEQF
TRBJ1-5,TRBV2,ASSEPELSGNQPQH
TRBJ1-4,TRBV15,ATSSRDGSEKLF
TRBJ2-7,TRBV10-3,AISEGRTYEQY
TRBJ1-2,TRBV19,ASSRSAEHYGYT
TRBJ2-5,TRBV6-5,ASSRGAQETQY
TRBJ2-7,TRBV5-1,ASSLAQTSGVSYEQY